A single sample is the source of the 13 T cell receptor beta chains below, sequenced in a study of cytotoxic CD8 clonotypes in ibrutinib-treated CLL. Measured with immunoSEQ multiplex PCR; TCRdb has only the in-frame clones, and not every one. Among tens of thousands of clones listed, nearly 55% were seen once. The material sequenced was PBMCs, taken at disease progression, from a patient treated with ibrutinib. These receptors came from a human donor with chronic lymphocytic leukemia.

CDR3 in DNA: TGTGCCAGCAGCTTAGGGGTTGTAACTGAAGCTTTCTTT. As protein: CASSLGVVTEAFF. The V call is TRBV7-6, the J call TRBJ1-1; no reliable D call. Trimming took 1 base from V and 5 from J, leaving 8 bases between them. Looked up from germline, CDR1 is SGHVS and CDR2 is FNYEAQ. CDR3 length equals 13 residues.

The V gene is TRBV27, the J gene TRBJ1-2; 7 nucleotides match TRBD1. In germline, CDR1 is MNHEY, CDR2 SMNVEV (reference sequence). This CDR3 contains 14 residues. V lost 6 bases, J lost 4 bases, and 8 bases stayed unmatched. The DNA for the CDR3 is TGTGCCAGCAGCCTTGGCGCAGGGGGCTATGGCTACACCTTC. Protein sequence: CASSLGAGGYGYTF.

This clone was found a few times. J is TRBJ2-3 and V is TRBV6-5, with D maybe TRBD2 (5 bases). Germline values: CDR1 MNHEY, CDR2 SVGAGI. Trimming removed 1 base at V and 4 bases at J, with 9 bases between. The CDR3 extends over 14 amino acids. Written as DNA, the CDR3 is TGTGCCAGCAGTTACTACGGGGAGTCAGATACGCAGTATTTT. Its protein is CASSYYGESDTQYF.

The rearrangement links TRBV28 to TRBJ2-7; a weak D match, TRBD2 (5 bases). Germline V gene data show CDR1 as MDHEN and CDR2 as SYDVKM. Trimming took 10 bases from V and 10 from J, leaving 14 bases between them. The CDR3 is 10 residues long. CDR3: CAIQRTRQYF. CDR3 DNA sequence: TGTGCCATCCAGAGGACTCGTCAGTACTTC.

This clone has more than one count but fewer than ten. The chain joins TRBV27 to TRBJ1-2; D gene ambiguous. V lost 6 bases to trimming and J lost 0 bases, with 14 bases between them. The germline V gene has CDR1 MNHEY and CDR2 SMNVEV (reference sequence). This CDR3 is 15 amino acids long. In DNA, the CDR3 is TGTGCCAGCAGGTCCCCGCCCGGCCCTAACTATGGCTACACCTTC. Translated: CASRSPPGPNYGYTF.

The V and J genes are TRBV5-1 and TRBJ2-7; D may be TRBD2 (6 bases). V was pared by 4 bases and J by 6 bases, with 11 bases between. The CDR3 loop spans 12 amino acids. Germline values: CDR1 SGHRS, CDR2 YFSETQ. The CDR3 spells CASSTLAAEQYF. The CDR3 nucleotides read TGCGCCAGCAGCACACTAGCTGCCGAGCAGTACTTC.

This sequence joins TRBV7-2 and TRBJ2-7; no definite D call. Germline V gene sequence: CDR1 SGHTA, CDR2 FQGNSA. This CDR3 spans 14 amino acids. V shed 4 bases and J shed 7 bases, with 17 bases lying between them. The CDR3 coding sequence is TGTGCCAGCAGCTCTGCTATGACTGGTCGGGAGCAGTACTTC. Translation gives CASSSAMTGREQYF. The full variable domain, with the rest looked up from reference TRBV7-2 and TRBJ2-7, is GAGVSQSPSNKVTEKGKDVELRCDPISGHTALYWYRQSLGQGLEFLIYFQGNSAPDKSGLPSDRFSAERTGGSVSTLTIQRTQQEDSAVYLCASSSAMTGREQYFGPGTRLTVT.

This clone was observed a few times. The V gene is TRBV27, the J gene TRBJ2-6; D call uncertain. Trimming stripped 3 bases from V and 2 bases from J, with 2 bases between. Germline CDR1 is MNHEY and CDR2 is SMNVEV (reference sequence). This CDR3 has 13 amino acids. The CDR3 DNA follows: TGTGCCAGCAGTTTGACTGGGGCCAACGTCCTGACTTTC. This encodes CASSLTGANVLTF. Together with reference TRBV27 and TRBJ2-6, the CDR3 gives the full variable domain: EAQVTQNPRYLITVTGKKLTVTCSQNMNHEYMSWYRQDPGLGLRQIYYSMNVEVTDKGDVPEGYKVSRKEKRNFPLILESPSPNQTSLYFCASSLTGANVLTFGAGSRLTVL.

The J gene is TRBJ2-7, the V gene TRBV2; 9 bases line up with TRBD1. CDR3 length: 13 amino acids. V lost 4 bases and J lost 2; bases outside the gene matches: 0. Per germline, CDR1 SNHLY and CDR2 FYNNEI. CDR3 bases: TGTGCCAGCAGTGGACAGGGGGCCTACGAGCAGTACTTC. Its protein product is CASSGQGAYEQYF. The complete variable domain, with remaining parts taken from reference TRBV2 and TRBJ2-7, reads EPEVTQTPSHQVTQMGQEVILRCVPISNHLYFYWYRQILGQKVEFLVSFYNNEISEKSEIFDDQFSVERPDGSNFTLKIRSTKLEDSAMYFCASSGQGAYEQYFGPGTRLTVT.

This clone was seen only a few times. This CDR3 is CASSFGGRYQETQYF. CDR3 in DNA: TGTGCCAGCAGTTTCGGGGGGCGGTACCAAGAGACCCAGTACTTC. The V and J genes are TRBV27 and TRBJ2-5, with a possible D match to TRBD2 (7 bases). The V and J ends lost 3 bases and 0 bases respectively, with 11 bases between them. The CDR3 sequence is 15 residues long. Germline CDR1 is MNHEY and CDR2 is SMNVEV (reference sequence).

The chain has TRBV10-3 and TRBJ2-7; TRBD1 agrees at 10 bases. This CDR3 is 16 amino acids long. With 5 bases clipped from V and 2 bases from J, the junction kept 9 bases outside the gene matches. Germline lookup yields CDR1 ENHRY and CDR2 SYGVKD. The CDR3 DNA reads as TGTGCCATCAGTCCCACGACAGGGGGCATACCCTACGAGCAGTACTTC. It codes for CAISPTTGGIPYEQYF.

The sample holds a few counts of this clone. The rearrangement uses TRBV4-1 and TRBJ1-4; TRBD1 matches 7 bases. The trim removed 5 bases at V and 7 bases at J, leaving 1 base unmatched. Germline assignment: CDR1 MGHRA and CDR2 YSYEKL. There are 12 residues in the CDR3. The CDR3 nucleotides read TGCGCCAGCAGCGGGGACAGTGAAAAACTGTTTTTT. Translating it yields CASSGDSEKLFF.

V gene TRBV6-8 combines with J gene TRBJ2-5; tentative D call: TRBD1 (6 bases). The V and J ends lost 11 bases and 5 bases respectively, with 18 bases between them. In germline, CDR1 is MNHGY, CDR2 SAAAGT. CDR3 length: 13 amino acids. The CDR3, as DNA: TGTGCCGTACCTCCGGGACAAGAGGAGACCCAGTACTTC. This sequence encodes CAVPPGQEETQYF.